This T cell receptor (beta chain) was sequenced in a study of radiotherapy plus CTLA-4 blockade in lung cancer (dated by TCRdb to between 2017 and 2018). General notes on the study: Among the enrolled patients, about 19% had an objective response, and roughly 30% reached disease control. General study outcomes and caveats: The strongest predictors of response were reported to be early dynamic shifts in blood T cell clones along with a rise in serum interferon-beta following radiation. TCR clones derived from tumors expanded in peripheral blood after treatment with radiotherapy and ipilimumab.

In this study, focal radiation therapy paired with CTLA-4 blockade (ipilimumab) was tested in patients who had chemo-refractory metastatic non-small-cell lung cancer. Library prep was done by the immunoSEQ multiplex PCR assay. TCRdb retrieved this table from immuneACCESS and kept in-frame rearrangements only. Not all clones are present; in checked studies, unresolved V genes account for under half, and no reason is known for the remainder. A total of about 45,000 clones appear in this sample, roughly 76% of them only once. Around 8% of the sample belongs to the ten largest clones. Per the germline V gene, SGDLS is the CDR1 and YYNGEE is the CDR2. The CDR3, cysteine through phenylalanine, is 16 amino acids long. Kept here is only the CDR3 DNA, which spans 48 bases and is read in frame from base 1. A distance of 9 bases separates the germline ends of V and J, which lose 0 bases and 0 bases respectively.

Note on this clone: The antigen it binds to is not known. No much larger clonotype is one base removed from it; base qualities were not supplied.

Sequenced here: peripheral blood, sampled from a patient treated with radiotherapy plus ipilimumab. This receptor chain uses TRBV9 and TRBJ2-2; possibly the D gene is TRBD1, per 5 matching bases. This TCR derives from a human donor with non-small cell lung cancer who had stable disease on radiotherapy plus ipilimumab. The nucleotide sequence is given as TGTGCCAGCAGCGTAGCGAGACAGACGAACACCGGGGAGCTGTTTTTT. This yields the protein CASSVARQTNTGELFF.